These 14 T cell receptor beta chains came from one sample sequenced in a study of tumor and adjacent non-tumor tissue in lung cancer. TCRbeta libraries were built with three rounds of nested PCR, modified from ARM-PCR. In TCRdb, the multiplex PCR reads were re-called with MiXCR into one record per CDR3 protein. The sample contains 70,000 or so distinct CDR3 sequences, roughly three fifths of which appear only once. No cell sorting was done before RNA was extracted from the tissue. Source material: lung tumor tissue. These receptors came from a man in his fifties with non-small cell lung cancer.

CDR3 sequence: CASSSSSGCSKNEQFF. CDR3 nucleotide sequence: TGTGCCAGCAGCTCCTCTAGCGGGTGTTCTAAGAATGAGCAGTTCTTC. V is TRBV7-9 and J is TRBJ2-1; 8 bases line up with TRBD2. This CDR3 region has 16 residues. V gave up 4 bases and J gave up 7 bases; unmatched junction bases: 12. Per the germline V gene, CDR1 is SEHNR and CDR2 is FQNEAQ (reference sequence).

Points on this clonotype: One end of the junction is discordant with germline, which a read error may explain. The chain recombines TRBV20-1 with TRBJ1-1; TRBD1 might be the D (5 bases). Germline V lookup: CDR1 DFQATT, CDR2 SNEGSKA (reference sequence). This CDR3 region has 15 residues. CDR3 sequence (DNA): TGCAGTGCTAGAGGACGGACAAGCATGAGCACTGAAGTTTTCTTT. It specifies CSARGRTSMSTEVFF.

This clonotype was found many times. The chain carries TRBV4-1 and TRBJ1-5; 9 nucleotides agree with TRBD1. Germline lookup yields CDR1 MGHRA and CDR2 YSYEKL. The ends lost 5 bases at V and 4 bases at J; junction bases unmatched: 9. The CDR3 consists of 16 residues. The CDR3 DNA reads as TGCGCCAGCAGCGACTACCCAGGACAGGGGAATCAGCCCCAGCATTTT. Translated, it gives CASSDYPGQGNQPQHF.

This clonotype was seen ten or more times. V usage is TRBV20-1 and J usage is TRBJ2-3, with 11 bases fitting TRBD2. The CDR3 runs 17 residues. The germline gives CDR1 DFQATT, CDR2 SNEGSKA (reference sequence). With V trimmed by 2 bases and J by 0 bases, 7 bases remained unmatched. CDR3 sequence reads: CSARTPGLAVSTDTQYF. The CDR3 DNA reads TGCAGTGCTAGAACCCCGGGACTAGCGGTTAGCACAGATACGCAGTATTTT.

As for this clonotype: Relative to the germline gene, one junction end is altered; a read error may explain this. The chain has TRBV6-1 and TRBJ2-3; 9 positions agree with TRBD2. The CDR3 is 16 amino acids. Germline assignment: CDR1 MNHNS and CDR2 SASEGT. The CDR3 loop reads CDSGGRQEASTDTQYF. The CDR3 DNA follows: TGTGACAGCGGGGGGCGGCAGGAGGCCAGCACAGATACGCAGTATTTT.

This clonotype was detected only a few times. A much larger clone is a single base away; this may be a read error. This CDR3 is CAISGSRGDDEQYF. CDR3 sequence (DNA): TGTGCCATCAGTGGGTCTAGAGGGGACGACGAGCAGTACTTC. The chain has TRBV10-3 and TRBJ2-7; D possibly uses TRBD1 or TRBD2 (5 bases each). This CDR3 is 14 amino acids long. Trimming took off 4 bases at V and 5 bases at J, with 15 bases between the two ends. Germline V CDR1 and CDR2: ENHRY, SYGVKD.

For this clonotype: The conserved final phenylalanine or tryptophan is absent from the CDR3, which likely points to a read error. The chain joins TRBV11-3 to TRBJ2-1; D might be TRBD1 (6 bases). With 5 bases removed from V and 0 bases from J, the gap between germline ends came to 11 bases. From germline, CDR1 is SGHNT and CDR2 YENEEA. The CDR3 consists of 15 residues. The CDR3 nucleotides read TGTGCCAGCAGCCCAAGCAGGGGCTCCTACAATGAGCAGTTCTCC. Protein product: CASSPSRGSYNEQFS.

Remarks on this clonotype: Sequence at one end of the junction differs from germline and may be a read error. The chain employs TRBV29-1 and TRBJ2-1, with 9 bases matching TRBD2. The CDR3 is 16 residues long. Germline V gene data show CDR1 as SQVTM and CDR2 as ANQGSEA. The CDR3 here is CSVPRIAGEFYSEQFF. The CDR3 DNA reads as TGCAGTGTTCCGAGAATAGCGGGAGAATTCTACAGTGAGCAGTTCTTC.

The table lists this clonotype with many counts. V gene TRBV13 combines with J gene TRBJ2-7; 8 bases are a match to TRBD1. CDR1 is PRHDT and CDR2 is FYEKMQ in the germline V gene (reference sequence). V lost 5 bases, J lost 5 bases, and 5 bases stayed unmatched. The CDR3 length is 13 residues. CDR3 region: CASSLRGRDEQYF. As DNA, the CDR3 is TGTGCCAGCAGCCTCAGGGGGCGCGACGAGCAGTACTTC. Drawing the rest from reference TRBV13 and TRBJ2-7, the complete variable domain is AAGVIQSPRHLIKEKRETATLKCYPIPRHDTVYWYQQGPGQDPQFLISFYEKMQSDKGSIPDRFSAQQFSDYHSELNMSSLELGDSALYFCASSLRGRDEQYFGPGTRLTVT.

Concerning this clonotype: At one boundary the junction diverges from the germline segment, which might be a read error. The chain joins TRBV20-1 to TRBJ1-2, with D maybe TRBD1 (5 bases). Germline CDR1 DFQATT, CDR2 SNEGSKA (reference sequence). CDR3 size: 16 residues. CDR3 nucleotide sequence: TGCAGCGCTAGAGATGAAGGGGCAGGACCCAACTATGGCTACACCTTC. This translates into CSARDEGAGPNYGYTF.

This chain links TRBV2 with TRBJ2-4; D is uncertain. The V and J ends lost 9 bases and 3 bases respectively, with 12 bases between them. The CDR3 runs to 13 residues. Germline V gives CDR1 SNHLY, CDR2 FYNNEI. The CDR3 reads CARNRWDKNIQYF. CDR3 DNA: TGTGCCAGAAACCGGTGGGACAAAAACATTCAGTACTTC. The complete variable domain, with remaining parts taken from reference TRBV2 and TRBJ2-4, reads EPEVTQTPSHQVTQMGQEVILRCVPISNHLYFYWYRQILGQKVEFLVSFYNNEISEKSEIFDDQFSVERPDGSNFTLKIRSTKLEDSAMYFCARNRWDKNIQYFGAGTRLSVL.

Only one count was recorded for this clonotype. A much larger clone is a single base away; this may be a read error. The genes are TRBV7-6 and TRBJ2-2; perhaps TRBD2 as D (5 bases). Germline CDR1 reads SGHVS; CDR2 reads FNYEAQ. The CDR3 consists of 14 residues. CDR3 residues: CASSFGPSPGELLF. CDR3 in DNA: TGTGCCAGCAGCTTTGGCCCTTCTCCCGGGGAGCTGCTTTTT.

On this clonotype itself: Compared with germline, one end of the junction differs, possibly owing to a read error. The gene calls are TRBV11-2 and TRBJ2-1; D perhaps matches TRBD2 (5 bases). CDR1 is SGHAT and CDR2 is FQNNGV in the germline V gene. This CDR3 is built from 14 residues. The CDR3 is CTTTVDYGVDEQSF. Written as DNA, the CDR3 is TGTACCACTACGGTAGACTACGGCGTCGATGAGCAGTCCTTC.

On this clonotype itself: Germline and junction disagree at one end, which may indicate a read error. CDR3 coding DNA: TGTGTCAGCAGTTACGGGGGGGGCAGGACTAGCGGCAATGAGCAATCCTTC. It codes for CVSSYGGGRTSGNEQSF. The chain is built from TRBV6-2 or TRBV6-3 and TRBJ2-1; 10 bases match TRBD2. Germline V gene data show CDR1 as MNHEY and CDR2 as SVGEGT. The CDR3 sequence is 17 residues long.